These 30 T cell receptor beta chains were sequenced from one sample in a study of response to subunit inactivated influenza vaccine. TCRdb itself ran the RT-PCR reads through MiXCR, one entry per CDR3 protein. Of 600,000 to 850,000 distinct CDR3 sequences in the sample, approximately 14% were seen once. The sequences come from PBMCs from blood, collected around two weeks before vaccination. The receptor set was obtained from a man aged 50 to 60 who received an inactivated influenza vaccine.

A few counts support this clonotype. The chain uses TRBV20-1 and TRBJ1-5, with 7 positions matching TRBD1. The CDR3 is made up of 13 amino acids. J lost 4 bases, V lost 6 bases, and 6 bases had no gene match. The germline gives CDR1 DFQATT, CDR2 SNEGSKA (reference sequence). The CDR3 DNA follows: TGCAGTGCAAAGGGACAGAGAAATCAGCCCCAGCATTTT. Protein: CSAKGQRNQPQHF.

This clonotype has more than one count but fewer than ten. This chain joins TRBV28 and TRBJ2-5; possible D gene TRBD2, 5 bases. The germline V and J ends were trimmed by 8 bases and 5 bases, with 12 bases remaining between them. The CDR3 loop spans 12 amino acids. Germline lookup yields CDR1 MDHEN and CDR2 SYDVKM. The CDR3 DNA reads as TGTGCCAGCGGTGAAGGGAGTGAGACCCAGTACTTC. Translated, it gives CASGEGSETQYF.

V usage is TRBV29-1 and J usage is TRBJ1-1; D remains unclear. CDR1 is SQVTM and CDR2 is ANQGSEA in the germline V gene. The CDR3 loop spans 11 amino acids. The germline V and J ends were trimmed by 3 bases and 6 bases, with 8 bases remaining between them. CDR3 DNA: TGCAGCGTTGATCTGTTATCTGAAGCTTTCTTT. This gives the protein CSVDLLSEAFF.

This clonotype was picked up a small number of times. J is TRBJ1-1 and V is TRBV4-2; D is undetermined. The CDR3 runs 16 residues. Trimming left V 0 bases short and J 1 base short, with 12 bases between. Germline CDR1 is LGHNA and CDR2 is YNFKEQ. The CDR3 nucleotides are TGTGCCAGCAGCCAAGATACCGGGAACAGGAACACTGAAGCTTTCTTT. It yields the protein CASSQDTGNRNTEAFF.

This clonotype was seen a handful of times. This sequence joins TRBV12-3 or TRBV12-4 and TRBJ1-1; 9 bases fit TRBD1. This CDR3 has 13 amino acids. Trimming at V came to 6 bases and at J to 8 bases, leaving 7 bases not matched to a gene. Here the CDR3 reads CASRPGQGIEAFF. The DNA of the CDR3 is TGTGCCAGCAGACCGGGACAGGGCATAGAAGCTTTCTTT.

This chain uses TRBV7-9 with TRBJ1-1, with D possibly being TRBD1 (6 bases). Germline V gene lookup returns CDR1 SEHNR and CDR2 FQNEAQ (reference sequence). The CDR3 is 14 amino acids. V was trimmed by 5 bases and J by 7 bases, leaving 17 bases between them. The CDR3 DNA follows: TGTGCCAGCAGCCGGGGAGGGACACGAGATGAAGCTTTCTTT. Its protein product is CASSRGGTRDEAFF.

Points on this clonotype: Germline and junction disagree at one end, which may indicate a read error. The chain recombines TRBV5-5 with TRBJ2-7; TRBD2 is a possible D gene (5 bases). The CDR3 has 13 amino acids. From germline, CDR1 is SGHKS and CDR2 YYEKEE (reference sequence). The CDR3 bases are TGTGCCAGCAGCTTGGCGGGGTACCACGAGCAGCACTTC. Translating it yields CASSLAGYHEQHF.

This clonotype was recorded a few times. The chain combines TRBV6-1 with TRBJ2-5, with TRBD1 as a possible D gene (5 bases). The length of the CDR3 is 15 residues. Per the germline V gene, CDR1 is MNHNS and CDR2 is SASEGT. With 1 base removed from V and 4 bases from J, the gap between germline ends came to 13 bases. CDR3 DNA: TGTGCCAGCAGTGAAGTGTCAGGGTATGGAGAGACCCAGTACTTC. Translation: CASSEVSGYGETQYF.

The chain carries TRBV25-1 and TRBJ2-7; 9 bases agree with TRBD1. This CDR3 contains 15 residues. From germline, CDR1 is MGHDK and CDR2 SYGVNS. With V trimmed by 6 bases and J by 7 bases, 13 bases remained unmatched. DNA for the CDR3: TGTGCCAGCAGGGGAACCGGGACAGGGCAAGGAGAGCAGTACTTC. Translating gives CASRGTGTGQGEQYF.

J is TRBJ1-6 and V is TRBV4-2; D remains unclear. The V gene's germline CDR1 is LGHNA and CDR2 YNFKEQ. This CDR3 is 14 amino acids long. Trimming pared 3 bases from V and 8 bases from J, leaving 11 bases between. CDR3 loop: CASSQEGNYSPLHF. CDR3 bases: TGTGCCAGCAGCCAGGAAGGGAACTATTCACCCCTCCACTTT.

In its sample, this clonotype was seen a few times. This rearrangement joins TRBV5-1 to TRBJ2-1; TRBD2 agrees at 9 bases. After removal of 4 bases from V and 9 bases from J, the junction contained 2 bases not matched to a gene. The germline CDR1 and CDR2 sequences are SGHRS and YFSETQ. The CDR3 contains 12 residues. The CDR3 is CASSPAGGEQFF. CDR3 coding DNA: TGCGCCAGCAGCCCAGCGGGGGGTGAGCAGTTCTTC.

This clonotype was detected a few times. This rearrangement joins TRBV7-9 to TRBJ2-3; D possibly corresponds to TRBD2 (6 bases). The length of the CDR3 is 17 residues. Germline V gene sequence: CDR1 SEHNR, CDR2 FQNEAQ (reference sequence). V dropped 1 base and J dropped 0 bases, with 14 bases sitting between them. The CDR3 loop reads CASSLEERVPSTDTQYF. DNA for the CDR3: TGTGCCAGCAGCTTAGAGGAGCGGGTCCCTAGCACAGATACGCAGTATTTT.

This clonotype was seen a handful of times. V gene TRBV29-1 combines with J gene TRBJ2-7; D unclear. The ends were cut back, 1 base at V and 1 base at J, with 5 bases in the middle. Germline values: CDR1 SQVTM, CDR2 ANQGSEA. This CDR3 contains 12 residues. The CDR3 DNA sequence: TGCAGCGTTGAAGCGGAATCCTACGAGCAGTACTTC. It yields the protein CSVEAESYEQYF.

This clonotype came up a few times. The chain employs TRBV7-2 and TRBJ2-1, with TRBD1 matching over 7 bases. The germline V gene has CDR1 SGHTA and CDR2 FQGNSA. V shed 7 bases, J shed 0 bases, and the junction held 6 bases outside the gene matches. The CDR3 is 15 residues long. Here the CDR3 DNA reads TGTGCCAGCACTGTTCAGGGGGACTCCTACAATGAGCAGTTCTTC. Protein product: CASTVQGDSYNEQFF.

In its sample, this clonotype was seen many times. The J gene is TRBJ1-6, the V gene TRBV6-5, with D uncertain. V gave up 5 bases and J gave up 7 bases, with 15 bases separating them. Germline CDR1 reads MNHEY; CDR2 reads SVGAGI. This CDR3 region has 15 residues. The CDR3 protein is CASSNRQALNSPLHF. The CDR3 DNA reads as TGTGCCAGCAGTAACCGACAAGCCCTCAATTCACCCCTCCACTTT.

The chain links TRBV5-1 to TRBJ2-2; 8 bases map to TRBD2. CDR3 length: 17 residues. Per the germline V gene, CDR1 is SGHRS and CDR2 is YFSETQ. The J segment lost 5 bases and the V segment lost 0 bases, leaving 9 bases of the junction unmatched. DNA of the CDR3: TGCGCCAGCAGCTTGGACTCGAGCGGGAGTCGAACCGGGGAGCTGTTTTTT. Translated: CASSLDSSGSRTGELFF.

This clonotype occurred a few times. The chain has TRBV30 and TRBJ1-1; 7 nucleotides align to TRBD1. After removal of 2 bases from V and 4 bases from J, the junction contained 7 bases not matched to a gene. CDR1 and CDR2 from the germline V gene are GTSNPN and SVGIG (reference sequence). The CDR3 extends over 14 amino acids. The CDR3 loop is CAWSKGTVTTEAFF. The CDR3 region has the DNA TGTGCCTGGAGTAAGGGGACAGTCACCACTGAAGCTTTCTTT.

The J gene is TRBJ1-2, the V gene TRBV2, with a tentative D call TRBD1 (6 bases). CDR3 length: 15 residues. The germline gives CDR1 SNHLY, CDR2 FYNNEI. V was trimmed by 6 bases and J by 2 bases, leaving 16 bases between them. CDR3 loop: CASSLRQVVNYGYTF. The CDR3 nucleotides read TGTGCCAGCAGCCTTCGACAGGTTGTCAACTATGGCTACACCTTC.

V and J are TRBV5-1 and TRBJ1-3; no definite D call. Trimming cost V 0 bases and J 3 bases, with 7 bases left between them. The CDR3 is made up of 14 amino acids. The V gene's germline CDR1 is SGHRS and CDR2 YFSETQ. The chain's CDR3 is CASSLGADGNTIYF. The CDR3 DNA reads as TGCGCCAGCAGCTTGGGGGCCGATGGAAACACCATATATTTT.

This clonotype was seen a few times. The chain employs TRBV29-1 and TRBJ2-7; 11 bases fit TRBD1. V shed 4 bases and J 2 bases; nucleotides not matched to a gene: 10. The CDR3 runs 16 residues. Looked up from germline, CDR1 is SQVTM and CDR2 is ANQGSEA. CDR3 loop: CSVVLEGQGGPYEQYF. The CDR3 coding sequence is TGCAGCGTTGTGCTTGAGGGACAGGGGGGCCCCTACGAGCAGTACTTC.

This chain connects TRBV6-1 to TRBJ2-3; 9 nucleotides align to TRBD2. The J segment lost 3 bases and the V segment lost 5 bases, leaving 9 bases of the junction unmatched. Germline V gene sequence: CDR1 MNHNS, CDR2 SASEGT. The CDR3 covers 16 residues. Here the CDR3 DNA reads TGTGCCAGCAGTCCACTAGCGGGCTCCGCAACAGATACGCAGTATTTT. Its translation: CASSPLAGSATDTQYF.

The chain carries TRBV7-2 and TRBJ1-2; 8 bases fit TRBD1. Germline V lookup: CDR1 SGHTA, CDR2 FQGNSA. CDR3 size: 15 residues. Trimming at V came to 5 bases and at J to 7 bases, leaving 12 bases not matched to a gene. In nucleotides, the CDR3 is TGTGCCAGCAGCCTTACTACGAATACAGGGGGTGGCTACACCTTC. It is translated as CASSLTTNTGGGYTF.

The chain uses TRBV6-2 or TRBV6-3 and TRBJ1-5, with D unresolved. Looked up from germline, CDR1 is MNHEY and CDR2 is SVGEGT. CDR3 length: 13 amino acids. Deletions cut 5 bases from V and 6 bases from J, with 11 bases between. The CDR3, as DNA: TGTGCCAGCAGTCCCAATGGAGTTCAGCCCCAGCATTTT. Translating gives CASSPNGVQPQHF.

DNA of the CDR3: TGTGCCAGCAGCTTAATAGGAGGGGGCTGGTACAATGAGCAGTTCTTC. Translation gives CASSLIGGGWYNEQFF. The chain links TRBV7-6 to TRBJ2-1; possibly TRBD1 for D (7 bases). The CDR3 contains 16 residues. Trimming removed 2 bases from V and 4 bases from J, with 15 bases in between. Germline V CDR1 and CDR2: SGHVS, FNYEAQ.

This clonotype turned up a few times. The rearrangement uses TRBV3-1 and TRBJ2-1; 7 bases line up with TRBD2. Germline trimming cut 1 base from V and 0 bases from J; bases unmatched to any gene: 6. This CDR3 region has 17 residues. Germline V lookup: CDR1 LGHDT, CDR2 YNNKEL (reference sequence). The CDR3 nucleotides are TGTGCCAGCAGCCAAGTAGGCGGGAGCTACTCCTACAATGAGCAGTTCTTC. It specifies CASSQVGGSYSYNEQFF.

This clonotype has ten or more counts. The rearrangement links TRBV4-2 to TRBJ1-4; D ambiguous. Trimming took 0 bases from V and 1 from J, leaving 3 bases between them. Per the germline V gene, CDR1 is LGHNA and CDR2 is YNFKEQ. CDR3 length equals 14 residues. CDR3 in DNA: TGTGCCAGCAGCCAAGACCTAACTAATGAAAAACTGTTTTTT. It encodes CASSQDLTNEKLFF.

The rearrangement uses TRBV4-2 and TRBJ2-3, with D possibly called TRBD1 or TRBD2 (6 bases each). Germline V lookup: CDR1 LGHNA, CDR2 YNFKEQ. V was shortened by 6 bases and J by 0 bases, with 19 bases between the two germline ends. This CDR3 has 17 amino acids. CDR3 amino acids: CASRNRGGNPSTDTQYF. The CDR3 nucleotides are TGTGCCAGCAGAAATAGAGGGGGGAACCCTAGCACAGATACGCAGTATTTT.

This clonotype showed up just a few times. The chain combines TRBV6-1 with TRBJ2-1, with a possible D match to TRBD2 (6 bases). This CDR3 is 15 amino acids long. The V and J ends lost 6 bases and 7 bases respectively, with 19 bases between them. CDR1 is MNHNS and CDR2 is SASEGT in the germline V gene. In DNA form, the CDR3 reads TGTGCCAGCAGGCTAACAGCGGGTCTCCTAAATGAGCAGTTCTTC. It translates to CASRLTAGLLNEQFF.

Written as DNA, the CDR3 is TGTGCCAGCAGTGATATAGGCTACGAGCAGTACTTC. Translation gives CASSDIGYEQYF. The chain links TRBV6-2 or TRBV6-3 to TRBJ2-7, with D uncertain. The V gene's germline CDR1 is MNHEY and CDR2 SVGEGT. The CDR3 contains 12 residues. V was trimmed by 5 bases and J by 3 bases, leaving 8 bases between them.

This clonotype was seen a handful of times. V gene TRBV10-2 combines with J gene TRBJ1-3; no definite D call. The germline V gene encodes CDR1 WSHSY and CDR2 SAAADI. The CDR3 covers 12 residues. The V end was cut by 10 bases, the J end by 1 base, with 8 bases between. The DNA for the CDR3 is TGCGCCACGGCGCCGTCTGGAAACACCATATATTTT. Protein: CATAPSGNTIYF.